The source of this TCR beta chain is a study of shared T cell receptors in the human thymus. V gave up 1 base and J gave up 3 bases, with 7 bases separating them. The CDR3 spans 14 residues. Looked up from germline, CDR1 is SGHAT and CDR2 is FQNNGV. The table came from immunoSEQ multiplex PCR; TCRdb's copy has only in-frame clones and leaves some out. The profile shows some 660,000 clones, around 87% of them singletons. The same sample was also used in a study of human thymus T cells. That work adds: Resections that were taken during corrective heart surgery supplied the thymus tissue.

The V gene is TRBV11-2, the J gene TRBJ2-1; D gene uncertain. Source material: thymocytes. This TCR came from a boy younger than two with a congenital heart defect. CDR3 loop: CASSLGLGYNEQFF. CDR3 sequence (DNA): TGTGCCAGCAGCTTAGGACTTGGCTACAATGAGCAGTTCTTC.